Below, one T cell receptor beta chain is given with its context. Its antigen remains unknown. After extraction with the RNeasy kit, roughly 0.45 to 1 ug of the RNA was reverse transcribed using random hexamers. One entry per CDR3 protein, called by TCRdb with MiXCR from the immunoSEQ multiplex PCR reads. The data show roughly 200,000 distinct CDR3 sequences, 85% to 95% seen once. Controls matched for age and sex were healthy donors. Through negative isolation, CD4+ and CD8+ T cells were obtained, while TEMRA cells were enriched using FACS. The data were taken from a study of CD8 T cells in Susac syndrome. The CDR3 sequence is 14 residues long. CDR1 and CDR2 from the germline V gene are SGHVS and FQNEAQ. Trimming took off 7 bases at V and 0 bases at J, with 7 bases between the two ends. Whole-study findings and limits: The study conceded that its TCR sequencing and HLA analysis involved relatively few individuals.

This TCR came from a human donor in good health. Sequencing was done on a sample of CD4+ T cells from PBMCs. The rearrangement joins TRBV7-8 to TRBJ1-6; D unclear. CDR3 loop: CASTPTSYNSPLHF. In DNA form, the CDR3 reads TGTGCCAGCACCCCCACCTCCTATAATTCACCCCTCCACTTT.